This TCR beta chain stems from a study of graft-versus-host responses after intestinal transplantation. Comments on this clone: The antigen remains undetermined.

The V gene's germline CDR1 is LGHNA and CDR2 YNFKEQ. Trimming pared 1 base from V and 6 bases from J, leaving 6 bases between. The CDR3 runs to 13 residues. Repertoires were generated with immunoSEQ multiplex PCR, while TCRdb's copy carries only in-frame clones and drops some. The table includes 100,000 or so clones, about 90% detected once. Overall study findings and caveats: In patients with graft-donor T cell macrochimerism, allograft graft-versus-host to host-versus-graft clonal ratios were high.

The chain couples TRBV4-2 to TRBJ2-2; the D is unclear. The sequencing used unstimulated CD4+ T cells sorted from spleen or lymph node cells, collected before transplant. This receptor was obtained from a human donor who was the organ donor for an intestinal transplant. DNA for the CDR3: TGTGCCAGCAGCCAAGTCCTAGCCGGGGAGCTGTTTTTT. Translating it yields CASSQVLAGELFF.